A selection of T cell receptor beta chains follows, all from one sample in a study of cytomegalovirus exposure and HLA in healthy donors. Measured with immunoSEQ multiplex PCR; TCRdb has only the in-frame clones, and not every one. The table lists around 190,000 clones, around a tenth of them singletons, with approximately 1.3% in the top ten. The material sequenced was PBMCs. These receptors all stem from a woman between 25 and 40 years old in good health and CMV-seropositive. CDR3s include the opening cysteine and the closing phenylalanine or tryptophan. The D gene is left open where the match is weak. Only some rows state a clone size, as once, few, many or a class for expanded clones.

J | length | size | D | V | CDR3 | DNA
TRBJ2-2 | 14 | few | NA | TRBV10-2 | CASSLDREGGELFF | TGCGCCAGCAGCTTGGACAGGGAGGGCGGGGAGCTGTTTTTT
TRBJ2-5 | 13 | NA | NA | TRBV30 | CALRDSLQETQYF | TGTGCCTTGCGGGACAGTTTGCAAGAGACCCAGTACTTC
TRBJ2-6 | 16 | NA | NA | TRBV5-6 | CASSLVAYSGANVLTF | TGTGCCAGCAGCCTAGTGGCCTACTCTGGGGCCAACGTCCTGACTTTC
TRBJ2-2 | 19 | NA | TRBD1 | TRBV27 | CASSLTGTGYYTNTGELFF | TGTGCCAGCAGTTTGACCGGGACAGGGTACTACACGAACACCGGGGAGCTGTTTTTT
TRBJ1-2 | 14 | NA | TRBD1 | TRBV9 | CASSVTGTGDGYTF | TGTGCCAGCAGCGTTACCGGGACAGGGGATGGCTACACCTTC
TRBJ2-1 | 16 | NA | NA | TRBV18 | CASSQRKGRRGNEQFF | TGTGCCAGCTCACAGAGAAAGGGACGGCGGGGCAATGAGCAGTTCTTC
TRBJ1-1 | 15 | few | NA | TRBV11-3 | CASSLDGAENTEAFF | TGTGCCAGCAGCTTAGATGGGGCGGAGAACACTGAAGCTTTCTTT
TRBJ1-5 | 15 | NA | NA | TRBV4-1 | CASSYGVFSNQPQHF | TGCGCCAGCAGCTATGGAGTGTTTAGCAATCAGCCCCAGCATTTT
TRBJ2-3 | 16 | NA | TRBD2 | TRBV2 | CASTPIGLDYADTQYF | TGTGCCAGCACCCCAATCGGACTAGACTATGCAGATACGCAGTATTTT
TRBJ2-4 | 13 | NA | NA | TRBV5-8 | CASSLALVNIQYF | TGTGCCAGCAGTTTAGCCCTGGTGAACATTCAGTACTTC
TRBJ1-2 | 15 | NA | TRBD1 | TRBV6-4 | CASSDGTGGPYGYTF | TGTGCCAGCAGTGACGGGACAGGGGGCCCCTATGGCTACACCTTC
TRBJ2-7 | 17 | NA | TRBD2 | TRBV11-2 | CASSSLTSGSTRREQYF | TGTGCTAGCAGCTCCCTGACTAGCGGGAGTACTCGTCGCGAGCAGTACTTC
TRBJ2-2 | 16 | NA | NA | TRBV9 | CASSVGRKTNTGELFF | TGTGCCAGCAGCGTAGGGCGGAAGACGAACACCGGGGAGCTGTTTTTT
TRBJ2-5 | 13 | NA | NA | TRBV5-1 | CASSLGAEETQYF | TGCGCCAGCAGCTTGGGAGCGGAAGAGACCCAGTACTTC
TRBJ2-2 | 13 | few | NA | TRBV6-1 | CASNIQGTGELFF | TGTGCCAGCAATATACAGGGCACCGGGGAGCTGTTTTTT
TRBJ1-2 | 16 | few | NA | TRBV19 | CASRRSHIKPGDGYTF | TGTGCCAGTAGGCGTAGCCACATCAAGCCTGGCGATGGCTACACCTTC
TRBJ1-4 | 14 | NA | NA | TRBV4-1 | CASSWGVTNEKLFF | TGCGCCAGCAGCTGGGGGGTTACTAATGAAAAACTGTTTTTT
TRBJ2-1 | 15 | NA | TRBD1 | TRBV9 | CASSPEGDSYNEQFF | TGTGCCAGCAGCCCCGAAGGGGACAGCTACAATGAGCAGTTCTTC
TRBJ2-1 | 15 | NA | NA | TRBV10-1 | CASSEKGEGRYEQFF | TGCGCCAGCAGTGAGAAGGGGGAGGGCCGATATGAGCAGTTCTTC
TRBJ1-5 | 14 | NA | NA | TRBV7-2 | CASSFVGGRQPQHF | TGTGCCAGCAGCTTTGTGGGGGGGCGGCAGCCCCAGCATTTT
TRBJ2-1 | 14 | NA | TRBD2 | TRBV19 | CASSIRAGGPVEFF | TGTGCCAGTAGTATAAGGGCGGGAGGGCCGGTGGAGTTCTTC
TRBJ2-5 | 13 | NA | NA | TRBV6-5 | CASSYPGLETQYF | TGTGCCAGCAGTTACCCTGGACTGGAGACCCAGTACTTC
TRBJ2-3 | 15 | NA | TRBD2 | TRBV30 | CAWSVRVAGPDTQYF | TGTGCCTGGAGTGTTAGGGTAGCGGGACCAGATACGCAGTATTTT
TRBJ2-2 | 15 | NA | NA | TRBV19 | CASTPARANTGELFF | TGTGCCAGTACTCCCGCGAGAGCGAACACCGGGGAGCTGTTTTTT
TRBJ1-3 | 15 | few | NA | TRBV5-1 | CASSPRSSSGNTIYF | TGCGCCAGCAGCCCCAGATCTTCCTCTGGAAACACCATATATTTT
TRBJ1-2 | 15 | NA | TRBD1 | TRBV11-2 | CASSSQGQLNYGYTF | TGTGCCAGCAGCTCCCAGGGACAGCTGAACTATGGCTACACCTTC
TRBJ1-5 | 15 | few | NA | TRBV7-2 | CASSLRGGGNQPQHF | TGTGCCAGCAGCCTACGGGGAGGGGGGAATCAGCCCCAGCATTTT
TRBJ2-3 | 14 | few | NA | TRBV13 | CASSLDSGTDTQYF | TGTGCCAGCAGCTTGGATAGCGGCACAGATACGCAGTATTTT
TRBJ2-3 | 16 | NA | NA | TRBV5-1 | CASSSTSYGSTDTQYF | TGCGCCAGCAGCTCGACCAGTTACGGGTCCACAGATACGCAGTATTTT
TRBJ2-7 | 14 | few | TRBD2 | TRBV10-3 | CAIGSGTATYEQYF | TGTGCCATCGGGAGCGGGACTGCAACCTACGAGCAGTACTTC
TRBJ1-4 | 13 | few | NA | TRBV29-1 | CSALRGGNEKLFF | TGCAGCGCCCTGCGGGGGGGGAATGAAAAACTGTTTTTT
TRBJ2-7 | 15 | few | TRBD1 | TRBV4-2 | CASSLRLTGFYEQYF | TGTGCCAGCAGCTTACGCTTGACAGGGTTTTACGAGCAGTACTTC
TRBJ1-2 | 16 | NA | NA | TRBV18 | CASSPAGPPGGYGYTF | TGTGCCAGCTCACCGGCCGGGCCCCCCGGGGGCTATGGCTACACCTTC
TRBJ1-5 | 18 | few | NA | TRBV19 | CASTKTGRGGSSNQPQHF | TGTGCCAGTACCAAAACTGGGAGGGGCGGGTCGAGCAATCAGCCCCAGCATTTT
TRBJ1-4 | 15 | few | NA | TRBV7-9 | CASSHPGLGNEKLFF | TGTGCCAGCAGCCACCCCGGACTCGGAAATGAAAAACTGTTTTTT
TRBJ1-2 | 15 | NA | NA | TRBV10-2 | CASSERREAAYGYTF | TGCGCCAGCAGTGAGAGGAGAGAGGCCGCCTATGGCTACACCTTC
TRBJ2-1 | 13 | NA | NA | TRBV12-2 | CASRLAGGNEQFF | TGTGCAAGTCGCTTAGCGGGAGGGAATGAGCAGTTCTTC
TRBJ2-5 | 16 | NA | NA | TRBV4-2 | CASSQGQGGQKETQYF | TGTGCCAGCAGCCAAGGGCAGGGTGGCCAGAAAGAGACCCAGTACTTC
TRBJ2-7 | 13 | few | TRBD1 | TRBV10-2 | CASTRGPAYEQYF | TGCGCCAGCACCAGGGGGCCCGCCTACGAGCAGTACTTC
TRBJ1-1 | 14 | many | NA | TRBV5-6 | CASSFYGGNTEAFF | TGTGCCAGCAGCTTTTACGGGGGAAACACTGAAGCTTTCTTT
TRBJ2-1 | 14 | few | TRBD2 | TRBV19 | CASSDTSDGNEQFF | TGTGCCAGTAGTGACACTAGCGATGGGAATGAGCAGTTCTTC
TRBJ1-1 | 16 | NA | TRBD1 | TRBV7-2 | CASSLDRGIQNTEAFF | TGTGCCAGCAGCTTAGACAGGGGGATACAGAACACTGAAGCTTTCTTT